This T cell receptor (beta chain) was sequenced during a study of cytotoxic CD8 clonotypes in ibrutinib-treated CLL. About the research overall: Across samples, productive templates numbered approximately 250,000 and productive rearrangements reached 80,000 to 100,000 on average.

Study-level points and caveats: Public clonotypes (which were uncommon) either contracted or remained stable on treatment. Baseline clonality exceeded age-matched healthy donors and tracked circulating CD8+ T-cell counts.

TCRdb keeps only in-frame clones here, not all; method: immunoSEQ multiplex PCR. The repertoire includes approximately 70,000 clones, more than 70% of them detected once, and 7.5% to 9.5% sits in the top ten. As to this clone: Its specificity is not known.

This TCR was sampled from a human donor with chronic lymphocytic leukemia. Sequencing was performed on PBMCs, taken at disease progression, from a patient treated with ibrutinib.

CDR3 bases: TGCGCCAGCAGCCCTGGGACAGGGGACCAAGAGACCCAGTACTTC. It codes for CASSPGTGDQETQYF. The chain carries TRBV5-1 and TRBJ2-5; TRBD1 aligns across 10 bases. CDR1 SGHRS and CDR2 YFSETQ come from the germline V gene. The ends lost 4 bases at V and 0 bases at J; junction bases unmatched: 3. The CDR3 is 15 residues long.